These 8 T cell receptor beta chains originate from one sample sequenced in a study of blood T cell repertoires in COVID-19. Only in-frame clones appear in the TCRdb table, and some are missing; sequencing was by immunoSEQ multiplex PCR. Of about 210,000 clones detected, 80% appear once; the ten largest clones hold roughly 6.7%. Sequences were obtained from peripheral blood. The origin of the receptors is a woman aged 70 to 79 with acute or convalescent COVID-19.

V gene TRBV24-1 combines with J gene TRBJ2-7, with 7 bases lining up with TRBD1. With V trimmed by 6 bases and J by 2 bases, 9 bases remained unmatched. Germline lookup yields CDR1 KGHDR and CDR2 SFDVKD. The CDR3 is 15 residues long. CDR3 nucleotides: TGTGCCACCAGTTCGGCTGGACAGGCAACCTACGAGCAGTACTTC. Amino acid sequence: CATSSAGQATYEQYF.

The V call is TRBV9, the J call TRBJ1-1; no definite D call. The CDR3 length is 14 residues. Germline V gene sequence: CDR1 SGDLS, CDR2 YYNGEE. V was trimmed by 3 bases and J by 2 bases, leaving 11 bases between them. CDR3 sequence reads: CASSAPDLNTEAFF. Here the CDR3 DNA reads TGTGCCAGCAGCGCGCCCGATCTAAACACTGAAGCTTTCTTT.

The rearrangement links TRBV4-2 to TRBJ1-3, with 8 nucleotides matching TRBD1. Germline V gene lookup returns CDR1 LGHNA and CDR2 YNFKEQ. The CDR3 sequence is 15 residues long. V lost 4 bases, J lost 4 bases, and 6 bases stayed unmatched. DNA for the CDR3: TGTGCCAGCAGCCTGGGACAGGTTGAGGGAAACACCATATATTTT. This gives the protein CASSLGQVEGNTIYF.

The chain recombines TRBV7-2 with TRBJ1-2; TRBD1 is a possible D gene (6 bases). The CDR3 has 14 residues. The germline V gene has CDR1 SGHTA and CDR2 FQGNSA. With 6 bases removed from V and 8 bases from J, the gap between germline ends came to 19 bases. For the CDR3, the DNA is TGTGCCAGCAGATCCGCCGGGGGCGGGAGAGGCTACACCTTC. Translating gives CASRSAGGGRGYTF.

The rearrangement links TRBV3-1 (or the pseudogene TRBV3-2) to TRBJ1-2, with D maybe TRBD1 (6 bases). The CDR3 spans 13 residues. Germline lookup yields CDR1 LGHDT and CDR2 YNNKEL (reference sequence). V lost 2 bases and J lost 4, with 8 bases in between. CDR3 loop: CASSQTGTYGYTF. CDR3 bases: TGTGCCAGCAGCCAAACAGGGACCTATGGCTACACCTTC.

The DNA for the CDR3 is TGCGCCAGCCGGAAGACTAGCGGGGGGACAGATACGCAGTATTTT. It codes for CASRKTSGGTDTQYF. V is TRBV10-2 and J is TRBJ2-3; TRBD2 matches 13 bases. The CDR3 covers 15 residues. The germline CDR1 and CDR2 sequences are WSHSY and SAAADI. V shed 8 bases, J shed 3 bases, and the junction held 5 bases outside the gene matches.

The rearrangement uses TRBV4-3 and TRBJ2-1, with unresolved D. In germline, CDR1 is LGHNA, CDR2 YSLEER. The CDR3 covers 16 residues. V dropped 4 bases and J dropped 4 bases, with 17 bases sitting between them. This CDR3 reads CASSPLLIGSYNEQFF. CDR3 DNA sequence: TGCGCCAGCAGCCCCCTTTTGATCGGGTCTTACAATGAGCAGTTCTTC.

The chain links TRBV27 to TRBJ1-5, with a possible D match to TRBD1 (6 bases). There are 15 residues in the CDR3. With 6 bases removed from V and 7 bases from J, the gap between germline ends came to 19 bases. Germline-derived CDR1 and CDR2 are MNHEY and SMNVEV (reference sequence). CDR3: CASSQQGRGKQPQHF. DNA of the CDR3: TGTGCCAGCAGCCAACAGGGTAGGGGGAAACAGCCCCAGCATTTT.